These 12 T cell receptor beta chains were all obtained from the same sample, sequenced in a study of CD8 T cells in Susac syndrome. cDNA came from around 0.5 to 1 ug RNA primed by random hexamers. TCRdb re-derived calls from the immunoSEQ multiplex PCR reads in MiXCR, one entry per CDR3 protein. The data contain 150,000 to 200,000 distinct CDR3 sequences, about 94% of them singletons. Sequences were obtained from CD4+ T cells from PBMCs. The receptors come from a human donor in good health.

V usage is TRBV2 and J usage is TRBJ2-3, with D hard to call. The CDR3 runs to 13 residues. The V end was cut by 6 bases, the J end by 2 bases, with 9 bases between. The germline gives CDR1 SNHLY, CDR2 FYNNEI. CDR3 nucleotide sequence: TGTGCCAGCAGCCCGTCTTTCACAGATACGCAGTATTTT. The encoded protein is CASSPSFTDTQYF. The variable domain in full, with the rest retrieved from reference TRBV2 and TRBJ2-3, is EPEVTQTPSHQVTQMGQEVILRCVPISNHLYFYWYRQILGQKVEFLVSFYNNEISEKSEIFDDQFSVERPDGSNFTLKIRSTKLEDSAMYFCASSPSFTDTQYFGPGTRLTVL.

The chain is built from TRBV4-2 and TRBJ1-2, with TRBD1 identical over 7 bases. This CDR3 spans 16 amino acids. Germline assignment: CDR1 LGHNA and CDR2 YNFKEQ. Trimming removed 1 base from V and 5 bases from J; junction bases left unmatched: 10. The CDR3 region is CASSQAAGGNGYGYTF. In nucleotides, the CDR3 is TGTGCCAGCAGCCAAGCTGCAGGGGGTAACGGATATGGCTACACCTTC.

J is TRBJ2-7 and V is TRBV29-1; D is unclear. Germline V CDR1 and CDR2: SQVTM, ANQGSEA. Trimming removed 4 bases from V and 6 bases from J, with 19 bases in between. The CDR3 contains 14 residues. This CDR3 is CSVGSAEPWGEQYF. CDR3 coding DNA: TGCAGCGTTGGGAGCGCGGAGCCCTGGGGCGAGCAGTACTTC.

This rearrangement joins TRBV6-6 to TRBJ1-1; D is ambiguous. The V end was cut by 5 bases, the J end by 3 bases, with 10 bases between. The CDR3 is 13 amino acids. From germline, CDR1 is MNHNY and CDR2 SVGAGI (reference sequence). In DNA form, the CDR3 reads TGTGCCAGCAGTGGCACCCGGGACACTGAAGCTTTCTTT. This encodes CASSGTRDTEAFF.

The chain uses TRBV18 and TRBJ1-6; D perhaps matches TRBD1 (5 bases). V dropped 4 bases and J dropped 7 bases, with 11 bases sitting between them. Germline V CDR1 and CDR2: KGHSH, LQKENI. The CDR3 runs 14 residues. The CDR3 nucleotides read TGTGCCAGCTCACAACAGGTGAAAAATTCACCCCTCCACTTT. It yields the protein CASSQQVKNSPLHF.

Here the CDR3 DNA reads TGCGCCAGCAGCCCGGACACACAAGAGACCCAGTACTTC. It encodes CASSPDTQETQYF. The chain recombines TRBV5-1 with TRBJ2-5; D is possibly TRBD1 (5 bases). This CDR3 has 13 residues. CDR1 and CDR2 (germline): SGHRS, YFSETQ. V was clipped by 4 bases and J by 2 bases, with 9 bases between them.

The chain recombines TRBV27 with TRBJ2-5; 11 bases line up with TRBD1. The CDR3 sequence is 15 residues long. CDR1 MNHEY and CDR2 SMNVEV come from the germline V gene (reference sequence). Losses at the gene ends were 5 bases for V and 3 bases for J; bases not matched to a gene: 5. The CDR3 coding sequence is TGTGCCAGCAGTACCCGGGACAGGGGGAAAGAGACCCAGTACTTC. Encoded protein: CASSTRDRGKETQYF.

V gene TRBV6-1 combines with J gene TRBJ2-3; maybe TRBD1 (5 bases). This CDR3 has 14 residues. Deletions cut 2 bases from V and 1 base from J, with 7 bases between. Germline V gene lookup returns CDR1 MNHNS and CDR2 SASEGT. The CDR3 DNA sequence: TGTGCCAGCAGTGAAAGACAGCGCACAGATACGCAGTATTTT. It translates to CASSERQRTDTQYF.

DNA for the CDR3: TGTGCCAGCAGCGTACAGGGGGCTAGCTCCTACGAGCAGTACTTC. This encodes CASSVQGASSYEQYF. This chain uses TRBV9 with TRBJ2-7; 8 nucleotides line up with TRBD1. The CDR3 length is 15 residues. CDR1 and CDR2 from the germline V gene are SGDLS and YYNGEE. Germline trimming cut 1 base from V and 0 bases from J; bases unmatched to any gene: 3.

The CDR3 is CASSRATGGFGPNEKLFF. CDR3 bases: TGCGCCAGCAGCCGAGCAACAGGGGGCTTTGGTCCTAATGAAAAACTGTTTTTT. The gene calls are TRBV4-1 and TRBJ1-4; 9 positions match TRBD1. CDR3 length equals 18 residues. J was trimmed by 3 bases and V by 4 bases; bases with no gene match: 12. Per the germline V gene, CDR1 is MGHRA and CDR2 is YSYEKL.

This clonotype has only a few counts. As DNA, the CDR3 is TGTGCCAGCAGTGAGCTCTCGGGACGGCGAGAAGCTTTCTTT. Its translation is CASSELSGRREAFF. This chain links TRBV6-1 with TRBJ1-1; a possible D gene is TRBD1 (5 bases). The germline V gene encodes CDR1 MNHNS and CDR2 SASEGT. This CDR3 has 14 residues. V was clipped by 3 bases and J by 8 bases, with 16 bases between them.

This chain connects TRBV4-1 to TRBJ2-7, with D unclear. V lost 4 bases and J lost 0, with 16 bases in between. The CDR3 sequence is 16 residues long. Germline V gene sequence: CDR1 MGHRA, CDR2 YSYEKL. CDR3 sequence reads: CASSPVGRKNSYEQYF. CDR3 DNA sequence: TGCGCCAGCAGCCCGGTTGGCAGGAAAAACTCCTACGAGCAGTACTTC.